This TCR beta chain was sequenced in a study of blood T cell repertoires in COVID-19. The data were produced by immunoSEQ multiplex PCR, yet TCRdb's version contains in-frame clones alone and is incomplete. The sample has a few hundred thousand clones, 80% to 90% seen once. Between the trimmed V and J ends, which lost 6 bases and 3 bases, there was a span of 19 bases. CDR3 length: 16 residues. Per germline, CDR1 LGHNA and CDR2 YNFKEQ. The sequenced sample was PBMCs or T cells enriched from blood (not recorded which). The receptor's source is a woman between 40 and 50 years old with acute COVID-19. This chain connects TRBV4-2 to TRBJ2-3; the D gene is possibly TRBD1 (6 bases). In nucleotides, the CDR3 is TGTGCCAGCAGAAGGGTGGCACAGGGCGGTACAGATACGCAGTATTTT. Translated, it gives CASRRVAQGGTDTQYF.